Each of the 27 T cell receptor beta chains below was sequenced from the same sample in a study of cytomegalovirus exposure and HLA in healthy donors. PCR was performed using 60 Vbeta and 13 Jbeta primers. The repertoire was sequenced with immunoSEQ multiplex PCR; TCRdb's copy has only in-frame clones and lacks some. Altogether over 150,000 clones are present, roughly 77% being singletons, with the ten largest covering around 2.8%. Sequenced material: PBMCs. These TCRs come from a woman in her thirties or forties in good health and CMV-seropositive.

The sample holds a few counts of this clone. CDR3: CASSVVAGEQYF. The CDR3 bases are TGTGCCAGCAGCGTTGTAGCGGGGGAGCAGTACTTC. The chain combines TRBV9 with TRBJ2-7; TRBD2 agrees at 8 bases. Trimming at V came to 2 bases and at J to 7 bases, leaving 2 bases not matched to a gene. The CDR3 extends over 12 amino acids. Germline V gene sequence: CDR1 SGDLS, CDR2 YYNGEE.

This clone has a single count. The V and J genes are TRBV29-1 and TRBJ1-5, with D possibly TRBD1 on 5 matching bases. The CDR3 runs 13 residues. Per germline, CDR1 SQVTM and CDR2 ANQGSEA. V dropped 0 bases and J dropped 5 bases, with 8 bases sitting between them. CDR3 DNA: TGCAGCGTTGAAGAAGCCAGGGATCAGCCCCAGCATTTT. Protein: CSVEEARDQPQHF.

The CDR3 region has the DNA TGTGCCAGCAGTCTCGGGACTAGCGGTCAAGAGACCCAGTACTTC. Translating gives CASSLGTSGQETQYF. The V call is TRBV2, the J call TRBJ2-5; 11 bases agree with TRBD2. This CDR3 has 15 residues. The ends lost 5 bases at V and 2 bases at J; junction bases unmatched: 4. Germline CDR1 and CDR2: SNHLY and FYNNEI.

The gene calls are TRBV30 and TRBJ2-1; 8 bases map to TRBD2. Losses at the gene ends were 1 base for V and 4 bases for J; bases not matched to a gene: 6. The CDR3 is 15 residues long. CDR1 and CDR2 (germline): GTSNPN, SVGIG (reference sequence). The CDR3 here is CAWSETSGLYNEQFF. The CDR3 region has the DNA TGTGCCTGGAGTGAAACTAGCGGTTTATACAATGAGCAGTTCTTC.

This chain joins TRBV27 and TRBJ2-2; the D gene is possibly TRBD1 (6 bases). Germline loops: CDR1 MNHEY, CDR2 SMNVEV (reference sequence). The CDR3 sequence is 16 residues long. Trimming cost V 10 bases and J 1 base, with 19 bases left between them. The CDR3 DNA is TGTGCCACCAGGGGCACCGAGACGGTGAACACCGGGGAGCTGTTTTTT. As protein: CATRGTETVNTGELFF.

V gene TRBV4-2 combines with J gene TRBJ2-1; the match to TRBD2 covers 10 bases. The trim removed 3 bases at V and 8 bases at J, leaving 7 bases unmatched. Germline loops: CDR1 LGHNA, CDR2 YNFKEQ. The CDR3 sequence is 15 residues long. CDR3 amino acids: CASSHPSGSKDEQFF. DNA for the CDR3: TGTGCCAGCAGCCACCCTAGCGGGAGCAAAGATGAGCAGTTCTTC.

This clone occurred a few times. V is TRBV6-5 and J is TRBJ1-6, with unresolved D. The CDR3 length is 13 residues. With 6 bases removed from V and 7 bases from J, the gap between germline ends came to 10 bases. Germline V CDR1 and CDR2: MNHEY, SVGAGI. In nucleotides, the CDR3 is TGTGCCAGCAGACCCCCAAGCAATTCACCCCTCCACTTT. Translation gives CASRPPSNSPLHF.

The CDR3 DNA is TGCGCCAGCAGCCTCGGATTAGCGGGAGGGGCGCCCCAGTACTTC. As protein: CASSLGLAGGAPQYF. The chain recombines TRBV5-1 with TRBJ2-5, with 11 positions matching TRBD2. The CDR3 contains 15 residues. The germline CDR1 and CDR2 sequences are SGHRS and YFSETQ. With V trimmed by 4 bases and J by 9 bases, 11 bases remained unmatched.

The CDR3 protein is CASTGGGSYEQYF. CDR3 bases: TGTGCCAGCACCGGGGGGGGGTCCTACGAGCAGTACTTC. The rearrangement links TRBV6-6 to TRBJ2-7, with 8 bases matching TRBD2. Germline V gene sequence: CDR1 MNHNY, CDR2 SVGAGI (reference sequence). The ends lost 7 bases at V and 1 base at J; junction bases unmatched: 3. The CDR3 length is 13 residues.

This chain's CDR3 is CASSLALLASEQFF. DNA for the CDR3: TGTGCCAGCAGCTTAGCTCTCCTAGCGAGTGAGCAGTTCTTC. The rearrangement uses TRBV7-9 and TRBJ2-1, with a tentative D call TRBD2 (6 bases). CDR1 SEHNR and CDR2 FQNEAQ come from the germline V gene (reference sequence). Trimming took off 0 bases at V and 9 bases at J, with 12 bases between the two ends. The CDR3 spans 14 residues.

V and J are TRBV5-6 and TRBJ1-6; D perhaps matches TRBD1 (6 bases). V lost 3 bases, J lost 11 bases, and 18 bases lay in between. Per the germline V gene, CDR1 is SGHDT and CDR2 is YYEEEE. This CDR3 spans 15 amino acids. CDR3 residues: CASSWGQSLSPPLHF. The CDR3 bases are TGTGCCAGCAGCTGGGGGCAGAGTCTAAGTCCACCCCTCCACTTT.

This chain joins TRBV10-1 and TRBJ2-2, with TRBD1 matching over 7 bases. V lost 6 bases, J lost 3 bases, and 7 bases stayed unmatched. From germline, CDR1 is WNHNN and CDR2 SYGVQD (reference sequence). The CDR3 has 15 amino acids. CDR3 region: CASSAGQGDTGELFF. CDR3 DNA: TGCGCCAGCAGCGCCGGCCAGGGGGACACCGGGGAGCTGTTTTTT.

V is TRBV19 and J is TRBJ1-2; D may be TRBD1 (5 bases). Per germline, CDR1 LNHDA and CDR2 SQIVND (reference sequence). V dropped 3 bases and J dropped 3 bases, with 8 bases sitting between them. The CDR3 totals 13 residues. CDR3 residues: CASSIDRYYGYTF. The DNA for the CDR3 is TGTGCCAGTAGTATCGACAGATACTATGGCTACACCTTC. Full variable domain (remainder filled in from reference TRBV19 and TRBJ1-2): DGGITQSPKYLFRKEGQNVTLSCEQNLNHDAMYWYRQDPGQGLRLIYYSQIVNDFQKGDIAEGYSVSREKKESFPLTVTSAQKNPTAFYLCASSIDRYYGYTFGSGTRLTVV.

This chain uses TRBV19 with TRBJ1-3; D not certain. The CDR3 spans 12 residues. Germline lookup yields CDR1 LNHDA and CDR2 SQIVND (reference sequence). The V gene lost 7 bases and the J gene lost 4 bases, with 8 bases spanning the gap. CDR3 sequence (DNA): TGTGCCAGTATCGGGGAGGGAAACACCATATATTTT. Translating it yields CASIGEGNTIYF.

The CDR3 sequence is CASSLRQMGYTF. Here the CDR3 DNA reads TGTGCCAGCAGTTTGAGGCAAATGGGCTACACCTTC. The rearrangement links TRBV28 to TRBJ1-2; D is undetermined. The CDR3 is 12 residues long. Germline loops: CDR1 MDHEN, CDR2 SYDVKM. The V and J ends lost 3 bases and 8 bases respectively, with 10 bases between them.

This clone was seen only once. The rearrangement uses TRBV6-5 and TRBJ2-3; TRBD2 agrees at 9 bases. The CDR3 totals 14 residues. The V gene's germline CDR1 is MNHEY and CDR2 SVGAGI. V shed 2 bases and J 6 bases; nucleotides not matched to a gene: 3. The CDR3: CASSYTLAGDTQYF. CDR3 DNA sequence: TGTGCCAGCAGTTACACTCTAGCGGGGGATACGCAGTATTTT.

This clone was observed once. A junction end diverges from the germline sequence, so it may reflect a read error. The rearrangement links TRBV18 to TRBJ2-7, with 9 bases that match TRBD2. The CDR3 has 13 amino acids. Germline assignment: CDR1 KGHSH and CDR2 LQKENI. This CDR3 reads CASSVTSGYGQYF. DNA of the CDR3: TGTGCCAGCTCGGTGACTAGCGGTTACGGGCAGTACTTC. Drawing the rest from reference TRBV18 and TRBJ2-7, the complete variable domain is NAGVMQNPRHLVRRRGQEARLRCSPMKGHSHVYWYRQLPEEGLKFMVYLQKENIIDESGMPKERFSAEFPKEGPSILRIQQVVRGDSAAYFCASSVTSGYGQYFGPGTRLTVT.

This clone has only a few counts. The chain employs TRBV9 and TRBJ1-1, with a tentative D call TRBD1 (6 bases). Trimming stripped 4 bases from V and 4 bases from J, with 17 bases between. The CDR3 spans 15 residues. Germline V gene sequence: CDR1 SGDLS, CDR2 YYNGEE. The CDR3 loop reads CASSPGGGHGTEAFF. The CDR3 DNA sequence: TGTGCCAGCAGCCCCGGCGGGGGGCATGGCACTGAAGCTTTCTTT. The variable domain in full, completed from reference TRBV9 and TRBJ1-1, reads DSGVTQTPKHLITATGQRVTLRCSPRSGDLSVYWYQQSLDQGLQFLIQYYNGEERAKGNILERFSAQQFPDLHSELNLSSLELGDSALYFCASSPGGGHGTEAFFGQGTRLTVV.

The sample holds a few counts of this clone. V and J are TRBV10-3 and TRBJ1-5; D might be TRBD1 (5 bases). Germline values: CDR1 ENHRY, CDR2 SYGVKD. The CDR3 covers 15 residues. Trimming took 0 bases from V and 4 from J, leaving 10 bases between them. CDR3 in amino acids: CAISESKGRNQPQHF. The CDR3 region has the DNA TGTGCCATCAGTGAGTCGAAGGGGAGGAATCAGCCCCAGCATTTT.

The V and J genes are TRBV5-1 and TRBJ2-6, with D unresolved. Germline V CDR1 and CDR2: SGHRS, YFSETQ. CDR3 length: 20 amino acids. Deletions cut 0 bases from V and 0 bases from J, with 19 bases between. CDR3 coding DNA: TGCGCCAGCAGCTTGGACAGCCTTAGAGTTATTAGCTCTGGGGCCAACGTCCTGACTTTC. It codes for CASSLDSLRVISSGANVLTF.

The chain carries TRBV7-6 and TRBJ2-1; no reliable D call. V lost 2 bases to trimming and J lost 4 bases, with 18 bases between them. Germline assignment: CDR1 SGHVS and CDR2 FNYEAQ. This CDR3 contains 17 residues. For the CDR3, the DNA is TGTGCCAGCAGCTTATATTCCACTATGGCCGGATACAATGAGCAGTTCTTC. This sequence encodes CASSLYSTMAGYNEQFF.

V and J are TRBV6-5 and TRBJ1-2; D remains ambiguous. The germline CDR1 and CDR2 sequences are MNHEY and SVGAGI. CDR3 size: 14 residues. V shed 0 bases and J shed 5 bases, with 10 bases lying between them. CDR3 coding DNA: TGTGCCAGCAGTTACTCGCCCAGGTTTTATGGCTACACCTTC. This gives the protein CASSYSPRFYGYTF.

This clone was recorded only once. The chain is built from TRBV10-3 and TRBJ2-3; TRBD2 aligns across 12 bases. Germline values: CDR1 ENHRY, CDR2 SYGVKD. The CDR3 length is 15 residues. J lost 6 bases, V lost 8 bases, and 9 bases had no gene match. The CDR3 sequence is CAIGEGLAGFDTQYF. The DNA of the CDR3 is TGTGCCATCGGGGAGGGACTAGCGGGTTTCGATACGCAGTATTTT.

The V gene is TRBV4-3, the J gene TRBJ2-1, with 7 bases fitting TRBD2. The CDR3 is made up of 18 amino acids. The trim removed 0 bases at V and 7 bases at J, leaving 15 bases unmatched. Germline values: CDR1 LGHNA, CDR2 YSLEER. CDR3 nucleotide sequence: TGCGCCAGCAGCCAAGACTGGTCGGCGTCTAGCGGTCTAAATGAGCAGTTCTTC. Encoded protein: CASSQDWSASSGLNEQFF.

The V and J genes are TRBV7-2 and TRBJ2-5; D is possibly TRBD2 (5 bases). The V gene's germline CDR1 is SGHTA and CDR2 FQGNSA. V was pared by 5 bases and J by 5 bases, with 12 bases between. The CDR3 is made up of 13 amino acids. The CDR3: CASSRIGVETQYF. CDR3 in DNA: TGTGCCAGCAGCCGAATCGGGGTTGAGACCCAGTACTTC.

This clone was observed a single time. The chain recombines TRBV5-1 with TRBJ2-1; D is possibly TRBD2 (6 bases). The germline V gene has CDR1 SGHRS and CDR2 YFSETQ. CDR3 length: 15 residues. Trimming shortened V by 4 bases and J by 6 bases, and 17 bases separated the two germline ends. CDR3 protein: CASSPGTLEINEQFF. The CDR3 bases are TGCGCCAGCAGCCCGGGGACTCTGGAAATCAATGAGCAGTTCTTC.

This chain joins TRBV7-6 and TRBJ2-7, with D perhaps TRBD2 (5 bases). Trimming stripped 4 bases from V and 7 bases from J, with 11 bases between. This CDR3 is 12 amino acids long. Germline CDR1 and CDR2: SGHVS and FNYEAQ. The CDR3 spells CASSWGSGEQYF. The CDR3, as DNA: TGTGCCAGCAGCTGGGGTTCGGGAGAGCAGTACTTC.